The present T cell receptor (beta chain) was sequenced within a study of blood T cell repertoires in COVID-19. Study as a whole: Researchers got acute and convalescent COVID-19 samples from the United States, Italy and Spain.

Germline loops: CDR1 MNHEY, CDR2 SVGAGI. V lost 5 bases and J lost 3, with 5 bases in between. The CDR3 extends over 12 amino acids. Method: immunoSEQ multiplex PCR; TCRdb's copy keeps in-frame clones and lacks some. The repertoire has some 200,000 clones, approximately 78% of them found once; the top ten carry approximately 12%. Sequencing input: peripheral blood. The chain uses TRBV6-5 and TRBJ1-3; D is undetermined. The sequence derives from a woman aged 40 to 50 with acute or convalescent COVID-19. The DNA of the CDR3 is TGTGCCAGCAGTCAGGATGGAAACACCATATATTTT. Protein product: CASSQDGNTIYF.